Following are 24 T cell receptor beta chains from one sample sequenced in a study of monozygotic twins with inflammatory bowel disease. TCRdb reprocessed the 5' RACE reads, with one entry per CDR3 protein and no DNA. Its clone listing holds a few hundred thousand distinct CDR3 sequences. Sequenced sample: blood. Source of these receptors: a human donor with ulcerative colitis or Crohn's disease, or a healthy co-twin of an affected twin (not recorded which).

The rearrangement links TRBV2 to TRBJ1-5; TCRdb calls TRBD1, which cannot be checked without DNA. This CDR3 has 14 residues. Germline CDR1 SNHLY, CDR2 FYNNEI. The CDR3: CASSEEGGGQPQHF.

The rearrangement uses TRBV12-3 or TRBV12-4 and TRBJ2-7; TCRdb returns TRBD1, unconfirmable since there is no DNA. The CDR3 runs to 15 residues. CDR3 sequence: CASSKQGFGSYEQYF.

This sequence joins TRBV27 and TRBJ2-7; TCRdb picks TRBD1, but there is no DNA to check that call. Germline-derived CDR1 and CDR2 are MNHEY and SMNVEV (reference sequence). The CDR3 spans 15 residues. The CDR3 sequence is CASSADRGLSNEQYF.

This chain joins TRBV30 and TRBJ2-2. The CDR3 runs to 11 residues. Germline CDR1 and CDR2: GTSNPN and SVGIG (reference sequence). The CDR3 reads CAWSGTGELFF.

V gene TRBV20-1 combines with J gene TRBJ2-7; TCRdb's D call of TRBD2 is untestable without DNA. This CDR3 comprises 16 residues. CDR1 is DFQATT, CDR2 SNEGSKA, per germline (reference sequence). CDR3 protein: CSALSDFTDLPYEQYF.

This chain uses TRBV5-1 with TRBJ2-7. The CDR3 is 14 residues long. Germline CDR1 reads SGHRS; CDR2 reads YFSETQ. The CDR3 protein is CASSAEFPPYEQYF.

The CDR3 is CASKGTGELFF. V and J are TRBV5-1 and TRBJ2-2; TCRdb calls TRBD1, which cannot be checked without DNA. The CDR3 sequence is 11 residues long. The germline V gene encodes CDR1 SGHRS and CDR2 YFSETQ.

This chain uses TRBV12-3 or TRBV12-4 with TRBJ1-2. The CDR3 contains 11 residues. CDR3 residues: CASSPSYGYTF.

This chain links TRBV20-1 with TRBJ2-4; the TCRdb D gene call, TRBD2, has no DNA to confirm it. The CDR3 extends over 15 amino acids. Germline V gives CDR1 DFQATT, CDR2 SNEGSKA (reference sequence). This chain's CDR3 is CSASGPNPAKNIQYF.

CDR3 sequence reads: CASWGGVGETQYF. This chain uses TRBV12-3 or TRBV12-4 with TRBJ2-5; TCRdb picks TRBD2, but there is no DNA to check that call. The CDR3 totals 13 residues.

This sequence joins TRBV12-3 or TRBV12-4 and TRBJ2-1; lacking DNA, the TRBD2 call made by TCRdb goes unchecked. This CDR3 is built from 17 residues. CDR3 amino acids: CASSPGTSGNLRNEQFF.

The chain has TRBV7-2 and TRBJ2-2; checking the TCRdb D call of TRBD1 is not possible without DNA. The CDR3 has 14 residues. Germline V gives CDR1 SGHTA, CDR2 FQGNSA. The CDR3 here is CASSLGGGPGELFF.

CDR3 region: CASSFRQGVQPQHF. This sequence joins TRBV19 and TRBJ1-5; there is no DNA to check the TCRdb D call of TRBD1. CDR1 and CDR2 (germline): LNHDA, SQIVND (reference sequence). CDR3 length: 14 residues. The full variable domain, its missing parts supplied by reference TRBV19 and TRBJ1-5, is DGGITQSPKYLFRKEGQNVTLSCEQNLNHDAMYWYRQDPGQGLRLIYYSQIVNDFQKGDIAEGYSVSREKKESFPLTVTSAQKNPTAFYLCASSFRQGVQPQHFGDGTRLSIL.

This rearrangement joins TRBV6-1 to TRBJ2-1; the TRBD2 assignment by TCRdb is unverifiable without DNA. Germline V gene sequence: CDR1 MNHNS, CDR2 SASEGT. CDR3 length equals 14 residues. CDR3 region: CASRRSSGSFEQFF.

The CDR3 region is CASSLDNRAGGGETQYF. This chain connects TRBV11-2 to TRBJ2-5; TCRdb's D call of TRBD2 is untestable without DNA. CDR1 SGHAT and CDR2 FQNNGV come from the germline V gene. The CDR3 consists of 17 residues.

The chain uses TRBV7-2 and TRBJ1-2; TCRdb reports TRBD1, a call that lacks DNA to check it against. CDR3 length: 13 residues. Germline V gives CDR1 SGHTA, CDR2 FQGNSA. CDR3 sequence reads: CASSGQSNYGYTF.

V is TRBV4-2 and J is TRBJ2-3; no DNA is available, so the TRBD2 call from TCRdb remains unchecked. This CDR3 has 15 residues. CDR1 and CDR2 (germline): LGHNA, YNFKEQ. CDR3 loop: CASSVTSGELNTQYF.

The chain uses TRBV10-3 and TRBJ1-5; with no DNA, the TCRdb D assignment of TRBD1 cannot be verified. CDR1 is ENHRY and CDR2 is SYGVKD in the germline V gene. The length of the CDR3 is 13 residues. The CDR3 region is CAISDQGTEPQHF.

The chain carries TRBV6-2 or TRBV6-3 and TRBJ1-2; the D call from TCRdb, TRBD1, cannot be confirmed without DNA. This CDR3 has 20 amino acids. Germline CDR1 MNHEY, CDR2 SVGEGT. This CDR3 is CASSKGVFSGALRSSYGYTF.

J is TRBJ2-3 and V is TRBV7-9; the TCRdb call, TRBD1, lacks DNA for checking. Germline-derived CDR1 and CDR2 are SEHNR and FQNEAQ (reference sequence). The CDR3 sequence is 13 residues long. CDR3 in amino acids: CASSSGQTDTQYF.

The chain employs TRBV4-2 and TRBJ2-1. This CDR3 has 16 residues. In germline, CDR1 is LGHNA, CDR2 YNFKEQ. CDR3 in amino acids: CASSQARGDLYNEQFF.

This sequence joins TRBV28 and TRBJ2-7; TCRdb's D call, TRBD2, is unchecked because there is no DNA. The germline V gene has CDR1 MDHEN and CDR2 SYDVKM. The CDR3 totals 12 residues. The CDR3: CASRQEGYEQYF.

The CDR3 spells CASSLAGPLHF. The chain recombines TRBV7-7 with TRBJ1-6. CDR3 length equals 11 residues. CDR1 and CDR2 from the germline V gene are SSHAT and FNYEAQ (reference sequence).

The rearrangement joins TRBV10-2 to TRBJ1-5; the D gene TCRdb calls, TRBD1, cannot be checked with no DNA. Germline CDR1 WSHSY, CDR2 SAAADI. The CDR3 covers 14 residues. Here the CDR3 reads CASSDDRGGQPQHF.